The sample holds a few counts of the clone carrying this TCR beta chain. This sample stems from a study of OX40 agonist ivuxolimab in advanced cancers. Study overall: The study treated patients with ivuxolimab, an agonistic anti-OX40 (CD134) antibody. The diagnoses of dose-escalation patients were hepatocellular carcinoma, melanoma, renal cell or head and neck cancer.

Sequenced by immunoSEQ multiplex PCR; TCRdb stores in-frame clones only, minus some. The sample holds roughly 50,000 clones; over 70% are singletons and the top ten take roughly 3.9%. This receptor was taken from an adult with an advanced solid tumor such as melanoma, head and neck, liver or kidney cancer. The sample was CD4+ or CD8+ T cells sorted from blood, taken in a trial of the OX40 agonist ivuxolimab.

The CDR3: CASSPETGVAGGYTF. For the CDR3, the DNA is TGTGCCAGCTCACCAGAGACAGGGGTTGCCGGTGGCTACACCTTC. This rearrangement joins TRBV18 to TRBJ1-2, with 8 bases that match TRBD1. Germline CDR1 is KGHSH and CDR2 is LQKENI. V lost 2 bases, J lost 7 bases, and 9 bases stayed unmatched. This CDR3 comprises 15 residues.